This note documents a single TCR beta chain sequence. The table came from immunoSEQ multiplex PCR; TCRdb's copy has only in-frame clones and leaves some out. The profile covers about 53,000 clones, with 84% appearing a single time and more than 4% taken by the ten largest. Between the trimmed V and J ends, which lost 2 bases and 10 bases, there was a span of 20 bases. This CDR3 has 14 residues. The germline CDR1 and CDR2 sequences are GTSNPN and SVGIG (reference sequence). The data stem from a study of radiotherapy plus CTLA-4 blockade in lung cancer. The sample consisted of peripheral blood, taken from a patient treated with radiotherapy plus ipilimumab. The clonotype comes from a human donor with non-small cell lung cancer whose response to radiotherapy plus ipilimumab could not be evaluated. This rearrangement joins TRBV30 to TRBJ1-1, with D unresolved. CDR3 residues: CAWSNLLPLSGAFF. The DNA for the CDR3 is TGTGCCTGGAGTAATCTGCTCCCCCTTTCAGGAGCTTTCTTT. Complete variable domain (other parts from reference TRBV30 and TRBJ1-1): SQTIHQWPATLVQPVGSPLSLECTVEGTSNPNLYWYRQAAGRGLQLLFYSVGIGQISSEVPQNLSASRPQDRQFILSSKKLLLSDSGFYLCAWSNLLPLSGAFFGQGTRLTVV.